Sequencing of this TCR beta chain was carried out in a study of blood T cell repertoires in COVID-19. Study background: The origin of the acute and convalescent COVID-19 samples was the United States, Italy and Spain. Sources were T cells, B-cell-depleted T cells, or PBMCs; the material itself was cDNA or gDNA.

In the source study's methods: Amplifying reference gene primers gave estimates of nucleated cell counts. Generated by immunoSEQ multiplex PCR, the TCRdb table keeps only in-frame clones and is missing some. The V and J calls and clone size are taken from that table; D and trimming were inferred from the DNA. The table includes fewer than 80,000 clones, roughly 90% detected once. Trimming at V came to 6 bases and at J to 10 bases, leaving 6 bases not matched to a gene. The CDR3 consists of 13 residues. What was sequenced was peripheral blood. The J gene is TRBJ1-6, the V gene TRBV12-3 or TRBV12-4, with 7 bases identical to TRBD1. This receptor was taken from a woman of 80 years or more with active or convalescent COVID-19. CDR3 sequence reads: CASRWTGESPLHF. Written as DNA, the CDR3 is TGTGCCAGCAGGTGGACAGGAGAGTCACCCCTCCACTTT.